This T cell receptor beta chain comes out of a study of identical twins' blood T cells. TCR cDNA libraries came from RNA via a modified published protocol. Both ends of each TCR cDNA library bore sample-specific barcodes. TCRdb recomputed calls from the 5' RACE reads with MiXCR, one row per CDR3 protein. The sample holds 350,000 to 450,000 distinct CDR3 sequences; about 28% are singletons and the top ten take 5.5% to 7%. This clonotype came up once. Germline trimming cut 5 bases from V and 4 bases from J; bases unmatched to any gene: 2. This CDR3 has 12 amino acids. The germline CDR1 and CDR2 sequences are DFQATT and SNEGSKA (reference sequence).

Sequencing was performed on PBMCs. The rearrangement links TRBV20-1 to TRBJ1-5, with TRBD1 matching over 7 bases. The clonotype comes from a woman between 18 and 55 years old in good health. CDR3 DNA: TGCAGTGCTCAGGGGGGGAATCAGCCCCAGCATTTT. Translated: CSAQGGNQPQHF.